A single sample is the source of the 6 T cell receptor beta chains below, sequenced in a study of PD-L1 blockade in urothelial cancer. Clones were sequenced by immunoSEQ multiplex PCR, and TCRdb holds only the in-frame ones, with some missing. The sample contains under 60,000 clones, around 88% of which appear only once. The time point: peripheral blood 6 weeks after treatment start. The material was PBMCs, obtained around atezolizumab (anti-PD-L1) treatment. The receptor source for this set is a man in his 60s with urothelial cancer.

The J gene is TRBJ2-3, the V gene TRBV2; D is ambiguous. CDR1 SNHLY and CDR2 FYNNEI come from the germline V gene. The V end was cut by 6 bases, the J end by 2 bases, with 6 bases between. CDR3 size: 12 residues. The CDR3 nucleotides are TGTGCCAGCAGGCAGAACACAGATACGCAGTATTTT. As protein: CASRQNTDTQYF. Full variable domain (remainder filled in from reference TRBV2 and TRBJ2-3): EPEVTQTPSHQVTQMGQEVILRCVPISNHLYFYWYRQILGQKVEFLVSFYNNEISEKSEIFDDQFSVERPDGSNFTLKIRSTKLEDSAMYFCASRQNTDTQYFGPGTRLTVL.

The V gene is TRBV7-9, the J gene TRBJ2-7; a weak D match, TRBD1 (6 bases). Trimming left V 2 bases short and J 6 bases short, with 11 bases between. CDR3 length: 13 residues. Germline V gives CDR1 SEHNR, CDR2 FQNEAQ (reference sequence). The CDR3 region is CASSLYDRREQYF. The DNA for the CDR3 is TGTGCCAGCAGCTTATACGACAGGCGCGAGCAGTACTTC.

CDR3 loop: CASSLGLAGRSDTQYF. The CDR3 nucleotides read TGTGCCAGCAGCTTGGGACTAGCGGGGAGGTCAGATACGCAGTATTTT. The chain couples TRBV5-4 to TRBJ2-3; 11 nucleotides align to TRBD2. Germline V gene sequence: CDR1 SGHNT, CDR2 YYREEE (reference sequence). J lost 4 bases, V lost 0 bases, and 4 bases had no gene match. CDR3 size: 16 residues.

The J gene is TRBJ1-1, the V gene TRBV16; no clear D gene. This CDR3 comprises 12 residues. The ends were cut back, 4 bases at V and 5 bases at J, with 8 bases in the middle. CDR1 KGHSY and CDR2 FQNENV come from the germline V gene. CDR3 protein: CASSPTGTEAFF. CDR3 sequence (DNA): TGTGCCAGCAGCCCGACCGGGACTGAAGCTTTCTTT.

The rearrangement joins TRBV5-1 to TRBJ1-4; the D gene is possibly TRBD1 (6 bases). The CDR3 length is 14 residues. V lost 4 bases and J lost 8, with 15 bases in between. CDR1 is SGHRS and CDR2 is YFSETQ in the germline V gene. The CDR3 loop reads CASSPGTGQEKLFF. The CDR3 DNA is TGCGCCAGCAGCCCCGGCACAGGGCAAGAAAAACTGTTTTTT.

V is TRBV2 and J is TRBJ2-7, with a weak D call TRBD1 (5 bases). The CDR3 consists of 14 residues. V shed 4 bases and J shed 0 bases, with 10 bases lying between them. Germline CDR1 SNHLY, CDR2 FYNNEI. The CDR3 protein is CASSVGASSYEQYF. The CDR3 region has the DNA TGTGCCAGCAGTGTAGGGGCTAGCTCCTACGAGCAGTACTTC.